Detailed here is one T cell receptor beta chain. Its antigen is still unknown. This record comes from a study of cytomegalovirus exposure and HLA in healthy donors. Use of 60 Vbeta and 13 Jbeta primers characterized the PCR. TCRdb keeps only in-frame clones here, not all; method: immunoSEQ multiplex PCR. The sample shows approximately 85,000 clones, around 80% of them seen only once. Study conclusions and caveats: CMV serostatus alone was available as immune exposure information. Later, TCR association rates were found to vary by HLA locus, highest for DRB1 and lowest for HLA-C.

Trimming left V 5 bases short and J 6 bases short, with 16 bases between. CDR3 length: 15 amino acids. Germline V CDR1 and CDR2: SGHVS, FQNEAQ. This sequence was found in a man under 40 in good health and CMV-seronegative. The specimen sequenced was PBMCs. The gene calls are TRBV7-8 and TRBJ2-2, with a possible D match to TRBD1 (6 bases). CDR3 nucleotide sequence: TGTGCCAGCAGCCAAGGGGGTGGGGGCGCCGGGGAGCTGTTTTTT. Its translation: CASSQGGGGAGELFF. Looking up the rest from reference TRBV7-8 and TRBJ2-2 gives the full variable domain: GAGVSQSPRYKVAKRGQDVALRCDPISGHVSLFWYQQALGQGPEFLTYFQNEAQLDKSGLPSDRFFAERPEGSVSTLKIQRTQQEDSAVYLCASSQGGGGAGELFFGEGSRLTVL.